This T cell receptor beta chain was identified during a study of blood T cells in healthy people across ages. V dropped 7 bases and J dropped 6; count of bases not matched to a gene: 12. There are 14 residues in the CDR3. Germline V gene data show CDR1 as DFQATT and CDR2 as SNEGSKA (reference sequence). A J-beta primer mix and a sample-barcoded 5' primer were used in a second PCR of roughly 7 to 12 cycles. No fewer than 2.5 million CDR3-containing paired-end reads came from each sample. TCRdb itself ran the 5' RACE reads through MiXCR, one entry per CDR3 protein. The table lists 790,000 or so distinct CDR3 sequences, 46% of them singletons. This clonotype was observed at least ten times.

This TCR was recovered from a man older than 75 in good health. This rearrangement joins TRBV20-1 to TRBJ2-1; the match to TRBD2 covers 7 bases. Sequenced: blood. CDR3 in DNA: TGCAGTGTTTTTGGCGGGAGTGTTGCCAATGAGCAGTTCTTC. Protein sequence: CSVFGGSVANEQFF.